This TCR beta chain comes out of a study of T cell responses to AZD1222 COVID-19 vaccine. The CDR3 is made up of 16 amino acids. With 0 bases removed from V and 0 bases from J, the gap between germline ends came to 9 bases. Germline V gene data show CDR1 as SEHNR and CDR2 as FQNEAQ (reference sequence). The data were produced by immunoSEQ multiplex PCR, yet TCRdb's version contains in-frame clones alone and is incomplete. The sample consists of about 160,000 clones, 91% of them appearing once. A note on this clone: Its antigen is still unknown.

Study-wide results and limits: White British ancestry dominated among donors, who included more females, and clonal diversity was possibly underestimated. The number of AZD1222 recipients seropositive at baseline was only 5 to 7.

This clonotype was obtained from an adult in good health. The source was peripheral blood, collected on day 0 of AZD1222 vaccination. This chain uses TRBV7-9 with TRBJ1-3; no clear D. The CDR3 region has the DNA TGTGCCAGCAGCTTAGCCAGTGGGTCCTCTGGAAACACCATATATTTT. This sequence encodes CASSLASGSSGNTIYF. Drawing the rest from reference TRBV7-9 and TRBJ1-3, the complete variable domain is DTGVSQNPRHKITKRGQNVTFRCDPISEHNRLYWYRQTLGQGPEFLTYFQNEAQLEKSRLLSDRFSAERPKGSFSTLEIQRTEQGDSAMYLCASSLASGSSGNTIYFGEGSWLTVV.